These 12 T cell receptor beta chains were all obtained from the same sample, sequenced in a study of Ad26.COV2.S vaccination and SARS-CoV-2 variants. The treatment is: roughly 19 received Ad26.COV2.S at low or high dose, single or two shots; about 5 received placebo; per-sample allocation not given. Day 63 after the first vaccine or placebo injection was the time point for sampling. Assay used: immunoSEQ multiplex PCR; TCRdb lists only in-frame clones, some missing. The sample lists a few hundred thousand clones; about 89% were seen once. Sequenced here: peripheral blood, sampled in a trial of Ad26.COV2.S vaccine versus placebo. Source of these receptors: a person aged 18 to 65 who received the Ad26.COV2.S COVID-19 vaccine or a placebo.

V usage is TRBV5-8 and J usage is TRBJ2-3; the D gene is possibly TRBD2 (6 bases). V lost 4 bases, J lost 6 bases, and 21 bases lay in between. The germline V gene has CDR1 SGHTS and CDR2 YDEGEE. The CDR3 is made up of 16 amino acids. The CDR3 sequence is CASSEALAASGDTQYF. In nucleotides, the CDR3 is TGTGCCAGCAGCGAAGCCTTAGCGGCATCAGGGGATACGCAGTATTTT.

The chain is built from TRBV5-6 and TRBJ2-7, with D perhaps TRBD2 (6 bases). The CDR3 runs 12 residues. V shed 4 bases and J shed 3 bases, with 8 bases lying between them. Germline-derived CDR1 and CDR2 are SGHDT and YYEEEE. Here the CDR3 reads CASSVDYYEQYF. CDR3 DNA sequence: TGTGCCAGCAGCGTGGACTACTACGAGCAGTACTTC.

The rearrangement joins TRBV5-4 to TRBJ1-1, with D possibly being TRBD1 (5 bases). The CDR3 has 16 amino acids. Germline V CDR1 and CDR2: SGHNT, YYREEE (reference sequence). Trimming shortened V by 0 bases and J by 0 bases, and 12 bases separated the two germline ends. CDR3 sequence reads: CASSLGYSRVNTEAFF. DNA of the CDR3: TGTGCCAGCAGCTTGGGGTACTCCAGGGTGAACACTGAAGCTTTCTTT.

The chain carries TRBV28 and TRBJ1-1; D might be TRBD1 (5 bases). Germline V gene sequence: CDR1 MDHEN, CDR2 SYDVKM. Trimming stripped 10 bases from V and 6 bases from J, with 18 bases between. CDR3 length: 13 residues. The CDR3 region has the DNA TGTGCCACACTCGAGGGGAAGAGGGCTGAAGCTTTCTTT. Its translation is CATLEGKRAEAFF.

This chain uses TRBV7-9 with TRBJ1-4, with D possibly matching TRBD1 (5 bases). This CDR3 is 15 amino acids long. Trimming stripped 6 bases from V and 4 bases from J, with 15 bases between. From germline, CDR1 is SEHNR and CDR2 FQNEAQ (reference sequence). DNA of the CDR3: TGTGCCAGCAGTCCCCAGGGTAGGATTAATGAAAAACTGTTTTTT. This gives the protein CASSPQGRINEKLFF.

The V call is TRBV28, the J call TRBJ2-7, with 12 bases that match TRBD2. CDR1 MDHEN and CDR2 SYDVKM come from the germline V gene. Unmatched junction bases numbered 7, after V lost 2 bases and J lost 8 bases. This CDR3 contains 15 residues. CDR3 DNA: TGTGCCAGCAGTTTACCGACTAGCGGGAGAGGAAAGCAGTACTTC. It specifies CASSLPTSGRGKQYF.

This rearrangement joins TRBV28 to TRBJ2-7, with 7 nucleotides matching TRBD2. CDR1 and CDR2 from the germline V gene are MDHEN and SYDVKM. The CDR3 length is 14 residues. V was clipped by 5 bases and J by 6 bases; unmatched bases: 10. CDR3 amino acids: CASSPLASRGEQYF. DNA of the CDR3: TGTGCCAGCAGTCCACTAGCGTCCCGGGGCGAGCAGTACTTC.

The chain combines TRBV29-1 with TRBJ1-3; D ambiguous. Trimming left V 5 bases short and J 1 base short, with 9 bases between. Germline loops: CDR1 SQVTM, CDR2 ANQGSEA. The CDR3 extends over 13 amino acids. The chain's CDR3 is CSVPRTSGNTIYF. The CDR3 DNA follows: TGCAGCGTTCCCAGGACGTCTGGAAACACCATATATTTT.

This rearrangement joins TRBV7-2 to TRBJ2-5; D remains unclear. Per the germline V gene, CDR1 is SGHTA and CDR2 is FQGNSA. V was clipped by 1 base and J by 5 bases, with 8 bases between them. This CDR3 has 13 amino acids. The CDR3 is CASSLDGWETQYF. The CDR3 nucleotides are TGTGCCAGCAGCTTAGACGGGTGGGAGACCCAGTACTTC.

V is TRBV10-3 and J is TRBJ2-7; a possible D gene is TRBD2 (6 bases). V lost 0 bases to trimming and J lost 4 bases, with 16 bases between them. Looked up from germline, CDR1 is ENHRY and CDR2 is SYGVKD. The CDR3 is made up of 16 amino acids. The DNA for the CDR3 is TGTGCCATCAGTGAGTCGAATGTAGGAGGGCTTTACGAGCAGTACTTC. Its protein is CAISESNVGGLYEQYF.

This chain joins TRBV5-1 and TRBJ1-6, with a possible D match to TRBD1 (6 bases). CDR3 size: 16 residues. V lost 4 bases, J lost 5 bases, and 16 bases lay in between. The V gene's germline CDR1 is SGHRS and CDR2 YFSETQ. CDR3 bases: TGCGCCAGCAGCCCTAGGCAGGGGAATCATAATTCACCCCTCCACTTT. Amino acids: CASSPRQGNHNSPLHF. Combining the CDR3 with reference TRBV5-1 and TRBJ1-6 gives the whole variable domain KAGVTQTPRYLIKTRGQQVTLSCSPISGHRSVSWYQQTPGQGLQFLFEYFSETQRNKGNFPGRFSGRQFSNSRSEMNVSTLELGDSALYLCASSPRQGNHNSPLHFGNGTRLTVT.

This chain connects TRBV2 to TRBJ2-5; D is perhaps TRBD1 or TRBD2 (7 bases each). Trimming removed 8 bases from V and 2 bases from J, with 21 bases in between. Germline CDR1 reads SNHLY; CDR2 reads FYNNEI. CDR3 length: 16 amino acids. The CDR3 here is CASARGGYWEQETQYF. DNA for the CDR3: TGTGCCAGCGCCAGGGGGGGGTACTGGGAGCAAGAGACCCAGTACTTC.